A single sample gave rise to the 5 T cell receptor beta chains below, sequenced in a study of T cell clonality in common variable immunodeficiency. Measured with immunoSEQ multiplex PCR; TCRdb has only the in-frame clones, and not every one. The specimen has 44,000 or so clones, none found just once. Sequencing was done on a sample of peripheral blood mononuclear cells. These receptors were taken from a person aged 18 to 70 in good health.

This clone was recorded many times. The CDR3 extends 3 residues past the end of the read, so its final part is completed from the germline J gene. The chain employs TRBV29-1 and TRBJ2-7; 7 nucleotides agree with TRBD2. The trim removed 6 bases at V and 2 bases at J, leaving 4 bases unmatched. From germline, CDR1 is SQVTM and CDR2 ANQGSEA. The CDR3 runs 12 residues. The CDR3 region is CSVRDYAYEQYF. The DNA read from the CDR3 is TGCAGCGTCCGGGACTATGCCTACGAG.

This clone has a count of ten or more. The CDR3 region is CASSIGTGTGRDYGYTF. The covered CDR3 bases are TGTGCCAGTAGTATAGGCACCGGGACAGGGCGGGACTATGGC. The chain couples TRBV19 to TRBJ1-2; 9 bases line up with TRBD1. Read coverage stops 3 residues before the CDR3 terminus; the germline J gene supplies the remainder. The CDR3 runs to 17 residues. CDR1 is LNHDA and CDR2 is SQIVND in the germline V gene (reference sequence). V lost 1 base to trimming and J lost 3 bases; unmatched junction nucleotides: 9.

This clone was seen ten or more times. The CDR3 goes on 3 residues after the read ends, and that part is filled in from the germline J gene. The chain couples TRBV30 to TRBJ1-2; 7 bases are a match to TRBD1. The V segment lost 4 bases and the J segment 2 bases; nucleotides outside the gene matches: 4. Germline-derived CDR1 and CDR2 are GTSNPN and SVGIG (reference sequence). The CDR3 is made up of 13 amino acids. CDR3 sequence reads: CAWTPGQNYGYTF. CDR3 DNA, as far as it was read: TGTGCCTGGACCCCGGGACAGAACTATGGC.

This clone was detected many times. The read ends 3 residues before the CDR3 terminus; that terminus is restored from the germline J gene. Distinct nucleotide sequences in the sample also encode this CDR3. The genes are TRBV7-6 and TRBJ1-2; TRBD1 aligns across 10 bases. CDR3 length: 15 amino acids. J was trimmed by 6 bases and V by 5 bases; bases with no gene match: 9. Per the germline V gene, CDR1 is SGHVS and CDR2 is FNYEAQ. The CDR3 sequence is CASSPGDRGWNGYTF. Incomplete CDR3 DNA: TGTGCCAGCAGCCCCGGGGACAGGGGATGGAATGGC.

This clone was detected ten times or more. The missing CDR3 end, 3 residues past where the read stops, is filled in from the germline J gene. This chain connects TRBV4-1 to TRBJ1-5; D is unclear. Germline V gene lookup returns CDR1 MGHRA and CDR2 YSYEKL. Trimming removed 0 bases at V and 4 bases at J, with 10 bases between. The CDR3 runs 15 residues. The CDR3 DNA, read in part, is TGCGCCAGCAGCCAAGATAAGGCAAGGAATCAGCCC. Amino acids: CASSQDKARNQP. The entire CDR3 is CASSQDKARNQPQHF.